This paragraph covers one T cell receptor beta chain sequence. The protocol was immunoSEQ multiplex PCR, while the TCRdb copy is restricted to in-frame clones and leaves out a portion. The sample yields 90,000 to 100,000 clones, about 88% seen once. This sample was taken from a study of OX40 agonist ivuxolimab in advanced cancers. Germline CDR1 GTSNPN, CDR2 SVGIG (reference sequence). With 0 bases clipped from V and 3 bases from J, the junction kept 7 bases outside the gene matches. The CDR3 loop spans 15 amino acids. This chain links TRBV30 with TRBJ2-7; 8 positions match TRBD1. The origin of this receptor is an adult with an advanced solid tumor such as melanoma, head and neck, liver or kidney cancer. The source material was CD4+ or CD8+ T cells sorted from blood, sampled in a trial of the OX40 agonist ivuxolimab. The CDR3 reads CAWSVPGTGHYEQYF. In nucleotides, the CDR3 is TGTGCCTGGAGTGTACCCGGGACAGGCCACTACGAGCAGTACTTC.